One and the same sample provided the 9 T cell receptor beta chains below, sequenced in a study of beta chain features in type 1 diabetes. As every portion of the isolated RNA was reverse transcribed, the sequencing read expressed TCRB transcripts. Clones were sequenced by immunoSEQ multiplex PCR, and TCRdb holds only the in-frame ones, with some missing. The table lists about 930,000 clones, 15% to 20% of them singletons. Sample: naive CD4+ T cells from blood. The source of these receptors is a woman between 18 and 29 years old in good health.

This clone was counted between two and nine times. The CDR3 region is CASSELVLAFF. CDR3 DNA: TGTGCCAGCAGTGAGTTGGTTTTGGCTTTCTTT. The gene calls are TRBV2 and TRBJ1-1; D is uncertain. Per germline, CDR1 SNHLY and CDR2 FYNNEI. CDR3 length: 11 residues. Trimming removed 3 bases from V and 11 bases from J, with 10 bases in between.

The chain carries TRBV28 and TRBJ1-2; perhaps TRBD1 as D (6 bases). CDR1 is MDHEN, CDR2 SYDVKM, per germline. Trimming took off 2 bases at V and 2 bases at J, with 6 bases between the two ends. The CDR3 consists of 13 residues. The CDR3: CASSLQGNYGYTF. The CDR3 DNA reads TGTGCCAGCAGTTTACAGGGGAACTATGGCTACACCTTC.

This clone was seen only a few times. The rearrangement links TRBV29-1 to TRBJ2-7; 8 nucleotides line up with TRBD1. Trimming cost V 4 bases and J 4 bases; bases outside gene matches: 6. Germline CDR1 and CDR2: SQVTM and ANQGSEA. This CDR3 has 13 residues. The CDR3 loop is CSVGGTGQYEQYF. The CDR3, as DNA: TGCAGCGTTGGAGGGACAGGTCAATACGAGCAGTACTTC.

The chain couples TRBV6-6 to TRBJ1-5; no firm D call. This CDR3 region has 14 residues. Germline lookup yields CDR1 MNHNY and CDR2 SVGAGI (reference sequence). V lost 6 bases and J 0 bases, leaving 9 bases between the germline ends. CDR3 coding DNA: TGTGCCAGCAGCCCTTGGGTTAGCAATCAGCCCCAGCATTTT. This sequence encodes CASSPWVSNQPQHF.

This chain links TRBV18 with TRBJ2-2, with 12 bases fitting TRBD2. CDR3 length: 19 residues. Looked up from germline, CDR1 is KGHSH and CDR2 is LQKENI. Germline trimming cut 6 bases from V and 2 bases from J; bases unmatched to any gene: 13. CDR3 residues: CASSKLAGGPPDNTGELFF. CDR3 bases: TGTGCCAGCTCTAAACTAGCGGGAGGACCGCCAGATAACACCGGGGAGCTGTTTTTT. The whole variable domain, filled in from reference TRBV18 and TRBJ2-2, reads NAGVMQNPRHLVRRRGQEARLRCSPMKGHSHVYWYRQLPEEGLKFMVYLQKENIIDESGMPKERFSAEFPKEGPSILRIQQVVRGDSAAYFCASSKLAGGPPDNTGELFFGEGSRLTVL.

The chain carries TRBV7-9 and TRBJ2-2; the D is unclear. Looked up from germline, CDR1 is SEHNR and CDR2 is FQNEAQ (reference sequence). The CDR3 has 16 amino acids. V was cut by 1 base and J by 6 bases, with 15 bases left in between. CDR3 sequence: CASSLVGPTVAGELFF. CDR3 bases: TGTGCCAGCAGCTTAGTTGGCCCCACGGTGGCCGGGGAGCTGTTTTTT.

This chain joins TRBV5-4 and TRBJ1-2; 10 bases line up with TRBD1. Germline V CDR1 and CDR2: SGHNT, YYREEE (reference sequence). The CDR3 is 14 residues long. Trimming took 2 bases from V and 10 from J; bases not matched to a gene: 8. The CDR3 loop is CASSFKGQGMFYTF. The CDR3, as DNA: TGTGCCAGCAGCTTTAAGGGACAGGGGATGTTCTACACCTTC. The variable domain in full, with the rest retrieved from reference TRBV5-4 and TRBJ1-2, is ETGVTQSPTHLIKTRGQQVTLRCSSQSGHNTVSWYQQALGQGPQFIFQYYREEENGRGNFPPRFSGLQFPNYSSELNVNALELDDSALYLCASSFKGQGMFYTFGSGTRLTVV.

This chain joins TRBV28 and TRBJ2-3, with D possibly being TRBD2 (6 bases). Germline assignment: CDR1 MDHEN and CDR2 SYDVKM. The CDR3 totals 15 residues. V lost 2 bases, J lost 1 base, and 10 bases lay in between. CDR3 in amino acids: CASSLRRGRTDTQYF. CDR3 nucleotide sequence: TGTGCCAGCAGTTTACGGCGGGGCCGCACAGATACGCAGTATTTT.

This clone was seen a few times. The J gene is TRBJ1-2, the V gene TRBV6-6; possible D gene TRBD1, 5 bases. This CDR3 is 13 amino acids long. The germline CDR1 and CDR2 sequences are MNHNY and SVGAGI (reference sequence). V lost 7 bases and J lost 8, with 17 bases in between. The CDR3 region has the DNA TGTGCCAGCACCACGGGGGAGAAGCTGGGCTACACCTTC. Translation gives CASTTGEKLGYTF.